This TCR beta chain was retrieved from a study of response to subunit inactivated influenza vaccine. Study results and limitations: Only a handful of new T cells, the authors suggested, are recruited with each seasonal influenza vaccination.

About this clonotype: Antigen: not known.

TCRdb processed the RT-PCR reads anew with MiXCR; each CDR3 protein has one entry. Here the sample spans around 200,000 distinct CDR3 sequences, nearly 9.5% being singletons. V dropped 4 bases and J dropped 3; count of bases not matched to a gene: 2. This CDR3 region has 14 residues. The germline gives CDR1 SEHNR, CDR2 FQNEAQ (reference sequence). The input for sequencing was non-naive T cells sorted from PBMCs, taken on the day of vaccination. The chain has TRBV7-9 and TRBJ1-2; TRBD1 aligns across 10 bases. The sequence was collected from a man aged 50-60 years who received an inactivated influenza vaccine. The DNA of the CDR3 is TGTGCCAGCAGCTACGGACAGGGGGACTATGGCTACACCTTC. It translates to CASSYGQGDYGYTF.